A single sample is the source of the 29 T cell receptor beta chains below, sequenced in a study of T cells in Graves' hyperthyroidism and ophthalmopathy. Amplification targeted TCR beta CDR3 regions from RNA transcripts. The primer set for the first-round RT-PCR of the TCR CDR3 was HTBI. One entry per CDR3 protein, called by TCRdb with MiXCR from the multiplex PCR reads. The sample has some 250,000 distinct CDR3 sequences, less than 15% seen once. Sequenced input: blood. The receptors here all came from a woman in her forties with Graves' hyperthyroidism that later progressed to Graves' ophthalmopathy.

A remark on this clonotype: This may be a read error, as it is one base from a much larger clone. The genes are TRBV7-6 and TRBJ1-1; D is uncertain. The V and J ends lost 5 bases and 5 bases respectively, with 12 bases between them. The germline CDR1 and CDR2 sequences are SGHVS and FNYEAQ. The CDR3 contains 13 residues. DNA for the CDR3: TGTGCCAGCAGCACGTTAATGGTGACTGAAGCTTTCTTT. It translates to CASSTLMVTEAFF.

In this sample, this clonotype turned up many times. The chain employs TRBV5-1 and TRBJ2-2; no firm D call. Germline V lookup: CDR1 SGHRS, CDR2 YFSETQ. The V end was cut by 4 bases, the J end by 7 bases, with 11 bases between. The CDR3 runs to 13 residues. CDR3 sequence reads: CASSDSWVGELFF. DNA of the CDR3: TGCGCCAGCAGCGACTCCTGGGTCGGGGAGCTGTTTTTT.

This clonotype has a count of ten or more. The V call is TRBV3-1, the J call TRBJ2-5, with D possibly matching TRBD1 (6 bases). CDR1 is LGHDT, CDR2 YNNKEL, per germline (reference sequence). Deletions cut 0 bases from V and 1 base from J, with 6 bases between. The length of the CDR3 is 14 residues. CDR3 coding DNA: TGTGCCAGCAGCCAAGAGGGGGCCCAAGAGACCCAGTACTTC. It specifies CASSQEGAQETQYF.

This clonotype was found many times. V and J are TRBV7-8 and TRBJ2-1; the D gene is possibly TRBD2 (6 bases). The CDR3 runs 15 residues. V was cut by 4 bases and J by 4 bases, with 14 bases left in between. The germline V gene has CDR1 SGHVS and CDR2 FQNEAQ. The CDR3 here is CASSYSGTGYNEQFF. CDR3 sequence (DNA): TGTGCCAGCAGCTATAGCGGTACCGGGTACAATGAGCAGTTCTTC.

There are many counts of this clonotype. DNA of the CDR3: TGTGCCACCAGCGTAGGTTCAGTCTCAGATACGCAGTATTTT. Translating it yields CATSVGSVSDTQYF. The chain has TRBV15 and TRBJ2-3; D gene ambiguous. CDR1 and CDR2 (germline): LNHNV, YYDKDF (reference sequence). The CDR3 runs 14 residues. Trimming stripped 5 bases from V and 4 bases from J, with 13 bases between.

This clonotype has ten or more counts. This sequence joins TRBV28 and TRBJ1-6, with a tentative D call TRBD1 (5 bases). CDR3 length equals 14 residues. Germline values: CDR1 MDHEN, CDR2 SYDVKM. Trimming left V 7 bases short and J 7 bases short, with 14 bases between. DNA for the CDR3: TGTGCCAGCATTGGGCGGGGGGGGAATTCACCCCTCCACTTT. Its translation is CASIGRGGNSPLHF.

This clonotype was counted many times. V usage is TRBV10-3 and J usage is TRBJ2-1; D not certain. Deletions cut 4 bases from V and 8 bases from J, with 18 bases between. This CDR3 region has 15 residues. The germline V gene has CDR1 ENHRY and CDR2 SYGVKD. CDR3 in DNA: TGTGCCATCAGTGCGAGCGTAACAATCAGGTATGAGCAGTTCTTC. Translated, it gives CAISASVTIRYEQFF.

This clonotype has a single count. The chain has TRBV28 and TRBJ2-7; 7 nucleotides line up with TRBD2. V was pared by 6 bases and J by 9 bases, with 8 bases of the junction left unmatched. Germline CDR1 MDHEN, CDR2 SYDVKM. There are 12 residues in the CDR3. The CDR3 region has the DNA TGTGCCAGCAGCCAGCCTGGCGGGAGGCAGTACTTC. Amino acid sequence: CASSQPGGRQYF. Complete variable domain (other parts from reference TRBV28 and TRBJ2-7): DVKVTQSSRYLVKRTGEKVFLECVQDMDHENMFWYRQDPGLGLRLIYFSYDVKMKEKGDIPEGYSVSREKKERFSLILESASTNQTSMYLCASSQPGGRQYFGPGTRLTVT.

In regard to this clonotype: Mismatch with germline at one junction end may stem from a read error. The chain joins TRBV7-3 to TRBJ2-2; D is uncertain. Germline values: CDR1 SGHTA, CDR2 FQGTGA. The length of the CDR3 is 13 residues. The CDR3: CASRLLNTGELFF. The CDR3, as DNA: TGTGCCAGCCGCTTACTTAACACCGGGGAGCTGTTTTTT.

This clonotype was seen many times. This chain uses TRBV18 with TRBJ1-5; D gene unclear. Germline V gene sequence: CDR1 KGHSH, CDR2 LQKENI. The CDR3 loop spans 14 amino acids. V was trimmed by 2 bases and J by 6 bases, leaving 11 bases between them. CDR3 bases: TGTGCCAGCTCACCATCGGCAGAAGGTCAGCCCCAGCATTTT. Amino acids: CASSPSAEGQPQHF.

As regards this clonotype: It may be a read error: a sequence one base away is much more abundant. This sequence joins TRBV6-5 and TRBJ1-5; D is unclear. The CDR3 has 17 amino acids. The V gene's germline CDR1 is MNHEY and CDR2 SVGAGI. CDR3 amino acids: CASSYSNLGRWGQPQQF. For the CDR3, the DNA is TGTGCCAGCAGTTACTCGAATCTGGGTCGGTGGGGTCAGCCCCAGCAGTTT.

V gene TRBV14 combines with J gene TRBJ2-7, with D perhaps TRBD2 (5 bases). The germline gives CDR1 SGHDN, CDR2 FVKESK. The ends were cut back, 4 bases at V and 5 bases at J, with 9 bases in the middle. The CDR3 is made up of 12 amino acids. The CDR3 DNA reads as TGTGCCAGCAGCCGAGGGTCCAACGAGCAGTACTTC. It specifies CASSRGSNEQYF.

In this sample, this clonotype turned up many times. CDR3 coding DNA: TGCAGTGCTTGGGACTTCACTAGCAATCAGCCCCAGCATTTT. Translating it yields CSAWDFTSNQPQHF. The genes are TRBV20-1 and TRBJ1-5; a weak D match, TRBD1 (5 bases). The CDR3 contains 14 residues. Trimming removed 5 bases from V and 0 bases from J, with 11 bases in between. Per the germline V gene, CDR1 is DFQATT and CDR2 is SNEGSKA (reference sequence).

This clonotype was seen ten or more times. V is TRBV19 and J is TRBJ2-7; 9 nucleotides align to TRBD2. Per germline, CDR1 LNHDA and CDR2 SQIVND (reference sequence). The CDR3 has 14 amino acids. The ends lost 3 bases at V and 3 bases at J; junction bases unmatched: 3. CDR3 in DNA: TGTGCCAGTAGTATGACTAGCGGATTCTACGAGCAGTACTTC. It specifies CASSMTSGFYEQYF.

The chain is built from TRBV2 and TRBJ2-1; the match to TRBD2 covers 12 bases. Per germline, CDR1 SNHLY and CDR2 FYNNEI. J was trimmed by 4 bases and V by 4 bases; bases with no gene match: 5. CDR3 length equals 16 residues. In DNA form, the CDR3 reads TGTGCCAGCAGTGGTACGACTAGCGGGGGTTACAATGAGCAGTTCTTC. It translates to CASSGTTSGGYNEQFF.

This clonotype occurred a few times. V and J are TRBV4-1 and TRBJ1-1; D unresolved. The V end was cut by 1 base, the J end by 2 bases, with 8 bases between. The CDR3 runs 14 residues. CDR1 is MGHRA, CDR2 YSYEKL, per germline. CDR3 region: CASSQVFANTEAFF. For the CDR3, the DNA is TGCGCCAGCAGCCAAGTGTTTGCCAACACTGAAGCTTTCTTT.

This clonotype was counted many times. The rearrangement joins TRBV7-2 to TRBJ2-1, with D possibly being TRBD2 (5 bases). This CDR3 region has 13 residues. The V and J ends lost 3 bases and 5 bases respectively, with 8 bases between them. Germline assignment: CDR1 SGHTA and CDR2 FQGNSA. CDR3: CASSLRVDNEQFF. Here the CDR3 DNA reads TGTGCCAGCAGCTTGCGGGTTGACAATGAGCAGTTCTTC.

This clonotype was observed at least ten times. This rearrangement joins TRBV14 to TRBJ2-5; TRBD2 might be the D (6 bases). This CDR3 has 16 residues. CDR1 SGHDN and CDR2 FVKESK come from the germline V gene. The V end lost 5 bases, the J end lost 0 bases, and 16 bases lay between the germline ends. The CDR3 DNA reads TGTGCCAGCAGCTTCTCCGGGTCGGGAGACCAAGAGACCCAGTACTTC. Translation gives CASSFSGSGDQETQYF.

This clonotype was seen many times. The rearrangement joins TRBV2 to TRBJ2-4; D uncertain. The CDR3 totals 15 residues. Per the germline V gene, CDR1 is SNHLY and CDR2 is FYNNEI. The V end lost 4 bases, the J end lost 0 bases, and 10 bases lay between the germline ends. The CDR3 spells CASSAISLAKNIQYF. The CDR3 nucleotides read TGTGCCAGCAGTGCTATCAGCCTAGCCAAAAACATTCAGTACTTC.

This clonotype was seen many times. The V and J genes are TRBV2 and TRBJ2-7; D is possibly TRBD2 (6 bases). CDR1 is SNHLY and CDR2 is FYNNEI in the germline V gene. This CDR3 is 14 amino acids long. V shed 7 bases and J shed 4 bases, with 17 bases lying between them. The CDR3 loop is CASISRRERYEQYF. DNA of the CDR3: TGTGCCAGCATTTCGAGACGGGAGCGGTACGAGCAGTACTTC.

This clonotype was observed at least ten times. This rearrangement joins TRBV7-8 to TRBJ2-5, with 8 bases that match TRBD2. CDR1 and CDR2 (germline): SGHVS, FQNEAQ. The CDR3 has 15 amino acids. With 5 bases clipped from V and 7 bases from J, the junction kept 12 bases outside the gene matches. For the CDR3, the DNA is TGTGCCAGCAGCCGGGGGGAAGCGGGAGCTGGGACCCAGTACTTC. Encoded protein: CASSRGEAGAGTQYF.

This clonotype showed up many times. The CDR3 region has the DNA TGTGCCAGCTCCCCTCCGGGGGGCGAGAACACCGGGGAGCTGTTTTTT. The encoded protein is CASSPPGGENTGELFF. The V call is TRBV18, the J call TRBJ2-2; a possible D gene is TRBD2 (7 bases). V dropped 6 bases and J dropped 1 base, with 15 bases sitting between them. There are 16 residues in the CDR3. Germline values: CDR1 KGHSH, CDR2 LQKENI.

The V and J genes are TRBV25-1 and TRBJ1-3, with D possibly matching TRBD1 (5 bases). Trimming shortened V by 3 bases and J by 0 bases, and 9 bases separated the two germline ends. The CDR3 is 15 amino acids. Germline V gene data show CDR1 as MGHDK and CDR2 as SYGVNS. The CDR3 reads CASSDWRGSGNTIYF. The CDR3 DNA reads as TGTGCCAGCAGTGATTGGAGGGGCTCTGGAAACACCATATATTTT.

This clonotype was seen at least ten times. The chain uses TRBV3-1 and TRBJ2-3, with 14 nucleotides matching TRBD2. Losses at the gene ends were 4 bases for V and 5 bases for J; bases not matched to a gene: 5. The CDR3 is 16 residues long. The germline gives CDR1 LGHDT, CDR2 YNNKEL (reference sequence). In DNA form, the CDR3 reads TGTGCCAGCAGCCCCGGGACTAGCGGGAGAAAAGATACGCAGTATTTT. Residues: CASSPGTSGRKDTQYF.

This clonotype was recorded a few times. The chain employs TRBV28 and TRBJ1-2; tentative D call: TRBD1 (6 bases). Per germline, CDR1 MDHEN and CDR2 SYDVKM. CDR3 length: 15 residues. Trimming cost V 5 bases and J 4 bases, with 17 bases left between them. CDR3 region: CASSPRGGASYGYTF. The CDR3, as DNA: TGTGCCAGCAGTCCCCGAGGGGGGGCAAGCTATGGCTACACCTTC.

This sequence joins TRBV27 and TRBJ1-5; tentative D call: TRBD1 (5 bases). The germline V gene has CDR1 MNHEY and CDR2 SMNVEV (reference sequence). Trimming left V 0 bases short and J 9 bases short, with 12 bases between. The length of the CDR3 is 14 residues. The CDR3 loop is CASSLSWGFGPQHF. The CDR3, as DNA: TGTGCCAGCAGTTTATCTTGGGGGTTCGGGCCCCAGCATTTT.

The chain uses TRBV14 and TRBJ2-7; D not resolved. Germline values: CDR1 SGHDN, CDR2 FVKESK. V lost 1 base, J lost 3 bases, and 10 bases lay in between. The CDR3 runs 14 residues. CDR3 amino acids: CASSQGGRFYEQYF. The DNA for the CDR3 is TGTGCCAGCAGCCAAGGCGGCAGATTCTACGAGCAGTACTTC.

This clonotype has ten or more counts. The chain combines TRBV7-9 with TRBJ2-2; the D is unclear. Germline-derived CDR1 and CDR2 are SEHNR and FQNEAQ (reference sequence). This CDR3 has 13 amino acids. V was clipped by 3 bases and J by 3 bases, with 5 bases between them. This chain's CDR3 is CASSFLHTGELFF. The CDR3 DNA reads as TGTGCCAGCAGCTTTCTGCACACCGGGGAGCTGTTTTTT.

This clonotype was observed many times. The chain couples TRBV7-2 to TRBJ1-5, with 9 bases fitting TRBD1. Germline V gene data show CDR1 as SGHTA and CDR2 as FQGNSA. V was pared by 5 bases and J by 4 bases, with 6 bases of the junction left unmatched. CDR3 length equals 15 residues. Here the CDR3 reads CASSGGTGLNQPQHF. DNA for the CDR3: TGTGCCAGCAGCGGAGGGACAGGGCTAAATCAGCCCCAGCATTTT.